The 12 T cell receptor beta chains listed next were all sequenced from one sample in a study of technical replicates of blood from a handful of donors. Clones were sequenced by immunoSEQ multiplex PCR, and TCRdb holds only the in-frame ones, with some missing. The data contain some 78,000 clones, 93% of them singletons. The sequenced sample was T cells isolated from PBMCs. These receptors all come from a human donor in good health.

This sequence joins TRBV27 and TRBJ1-1; D possibly corresponds to TRBD1 (6 bases). The CDR3 is 15 residues long. Looked up from germline, CDR1 is MNHEY and CDR2 is SMNVEV (reference sequence). V lost 2 bases to trimming and J lost 4 bases, with 14 bases between them. CDR3 sequence: CASSLLSGASTEAFF. CDR3 nucleotides: TGTGCCAGCAGTTTACTATCAGGGGCTAGCACTGAAGCTTTCTTT.

This chain connects TRBV11-2 to TRBJ2-2; D gene ambiguous. Germline CDR1 is SGHAT and CDR2 is FQNNGV. The CDR3 is 12 residues long. V lost 10 bases, J lost 7 bases, and 13 bases lay in between. CDR3 in DNA: TGTGCCACCGCCCCAGGTTTCGGGGAGCTGTTTTTT. Protein sequence: CATAPGFGELFF.

This clone was seen a few times. This chain connects TRBV7-2 to TRBJ2-7; no clear D gene. The germline V gene has CDR1 SGHTA and CDR2 FQGNSA. Deletions cut 3 bases from V and 0 bases from J, with 6 bases between. This CDR3 spans 13 amino acids. The CDR3 DNA is TGTGCCAGCAGCTTTTCTAGCTCCTACGAGCAGTACTTC. Residues: CASSFSSSYEQYF.

The sample holds one count of this clone. The gene calls are TRBV7-9 and TRBJ1-1; 7 positions match TRBD1. Germline-derived CDR1 and CDR2 are SEHNR and FQNEAQ (reference sequence). V lost 2 bases to trimming and J lost 6 bases; unmatched junction nucleotides: 0. The CDR3 loop spans 12 amino acids. CDR3 nucleotides: TGTGCCAGCAGCTTAACAGGGGCTGAAGCTTTCTTT. This translates into CASSLTGAEAFF.

The chain recombines TRBV28 with TRBJ1-2; weak D call: TRBD1 (5 bases). Trimming shortened V by 3 bases and J by 7 bases, and 21 bases separated the two germline ends. CDR1 is MDHEN, CDR2 SYDVKM, per germline. The CDR3 extends over 16 amino acids. Here the CDR3 reads CASSFAGRRDSAGYTF. CDR3 DNA: TGTGCCAGCAGTTTCGCAGGACGGAGGGACTCAGCTGGCTACACCTTC.

The V and J genes are TRBV10-2 and TRBJ2-1; D uncertain. The germline V gene has CDR1 WSHSY and CDR2 SAAADI. With 2 bases removed from V and 5 bases from J, the gap between germline ends came to 7 bases. This CDR3 has 13 residues. CDR3 region: CASSEHQDNEQFF. The CDR3 DNA sequence: TGCGCCAGCAGTGAGCATCAGGACAATGAGCAGTTCTTC.

The V gene is TRBV6-1, the J gene TRBJ2-4; possible D gene TRBD2, 5 bases. The V gene lost 4 bases and the J gene lost 5 bases, with 9 bases spanning the gap. Germline V lookup: CDR1 MNHNS, CDR2 SASEGT. The CDR3 consists of 13 residues. CDR3: CASSVSRENIQYF. The CDR3, as DNA: TGTGCCAGCAGTGTTTCGCGGGAAAACATTCAGTACTTC.

CDR3 sequence reads: CASSETGLNTEAFF. The CDR3 coding sequence is TGCGCCAGCAGCGAGACAGGGTTGAACACTGAAGCTTTCTTT. The chain couples TRBV5-1 to TRBJ1-1; 7 positions agree with TRBD1. The CDR3 has 14 amino acids. Germline trimming cut 4 bases from V and 0 bases from J; bases unmatched to any gene: 3. Germline CDR1 reads SGHRS; CDR2 reads YFSETQ.

The rearrangement uses TRBV6-5 and TRBJ1-1; 8 nucleotides agree with TRBD1. Unmatched junction bases numbered 9, after V lost 6 bases and J lost 3 bases. The CDR3 covers 15 residues. The germline CDR1 and CDR2 sequences are MNHEY and SVGAGI. The chain's CDR3 is CASSLLDRVDTEAFF. In DNA, the CDR3 is TGTGCCAGCAGCCTACTGGACAGGGTAGACACTGAAGCTTTCTTT.

The chain combines TRBV28 with TRBJ2-7, with 7 bases identical to TRBD1. Germline trimming cut 2 bases from V and 3 bases from J; bases unmatched to any gene: 7. Germline CDR1 is MDHEN and CDR2 is SYDVKM. This CDR3 is built from 15 residues. In DNA form, the CDR3 reads TGTGCCAGCAGTTTAGACCCGCGGACAGGCTACGAGCAGTACTTC. It yields the protein CASSLDPRTGYEQYF.

CDR3 DNA sequence: TGTGCCAGCAGAACCCAGACAGGGGGCTTTTCTAACTATGGCTACACCTTC. This codes for CASRTQTGGFSNYGYTF. This chain connects TRBV27 to TRBJ1-2; 10 nucleotides line up with TRBD1. The CDR3 runs 17 residues. Trimming cost V 6 bases and J 0 bases; bases outside gene matches: 10. Germline V gene data show CDR1 as MNHEY and CDR2 as SMNVEV (reference sequence).

This chain uses TRBV5-4 with TRBJ2-6; 13 bases align to TRBD2. V gave up 3 bases and J gave up 5 bases; unmatched junction bases: 5. This CDR3 has 17 amino acids. The germline V gene has CDR1 SGHNT and CDR2 YYREEE (reference sequence). In DNA form, the CDR3 reads TGTGCCAGCAGCTCCGGGACTAGCGGGACCAGGGCCAACGTCCTGACTTTC. Its protein product is CASSSGTSGTRANVLTF.